Sequencing of this T cell receptor (beta chain) was carried out in a study of blood T cell repertoires in COVID-19. Turning to the study itself: Sources were T cells, B-cell-depleted T cells, or PBMCs; the material itself was cDNA or gDNA.

In the study's own analysis: For nucleated cells, counts were estimated from reference gene primer amplification. Assay: immunoSEQ multiplex PCR; the TCRdb copy retains only in-frame clones and omits some. V and J calls and clone size are copied from that table; D and trimming were computed from the DNA. The sample consists of about 240,000 clones, more than 75% of them appearing once. This receptor was identified in a woman between 55 and 75 years old with active or convalescent COVID-19. Sequencing was done on a sample of peripheral blood.

The CDR3 nucleotides read TGTGCCAGCAGTGGAGGGACAGGGAGGGGGAGGAACACTGAAGCTTTCTTT. It specifies CASSGGTGRGRNTEAFF. The chain employs TRBV2 and TRBJ1-1, with 9 bases that match TRBD1. With 4 bases clipped from V and 1 base from J, the junction kept 10 bases outside the gene matches. This CDR3 is 17 amino acids long. The germline CDR1 and CDR2 sequences are SNHLY and FYNNEI.